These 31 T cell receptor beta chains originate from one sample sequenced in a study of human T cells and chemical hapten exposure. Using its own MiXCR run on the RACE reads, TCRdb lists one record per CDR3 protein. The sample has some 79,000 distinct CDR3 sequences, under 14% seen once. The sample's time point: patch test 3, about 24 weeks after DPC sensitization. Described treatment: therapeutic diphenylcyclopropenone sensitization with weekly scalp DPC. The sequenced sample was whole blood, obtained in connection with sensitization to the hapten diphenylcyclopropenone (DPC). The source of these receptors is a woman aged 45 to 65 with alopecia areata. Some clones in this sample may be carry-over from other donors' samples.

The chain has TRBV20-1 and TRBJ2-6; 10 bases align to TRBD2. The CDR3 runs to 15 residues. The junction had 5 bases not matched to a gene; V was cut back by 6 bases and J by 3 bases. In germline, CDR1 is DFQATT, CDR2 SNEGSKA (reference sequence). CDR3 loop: CSAPGLAFGANVLTF. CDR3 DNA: TGCAGTGCCCCGGGACTAGCGTTTGGGGCCAACGTCCTGACTTTC.

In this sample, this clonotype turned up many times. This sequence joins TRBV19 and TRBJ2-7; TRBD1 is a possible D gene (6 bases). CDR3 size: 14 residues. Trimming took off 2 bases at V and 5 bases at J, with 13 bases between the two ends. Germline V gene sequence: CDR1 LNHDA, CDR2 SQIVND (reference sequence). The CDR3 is CASSISGGENEQYF. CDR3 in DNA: TGTGCCAGTAGTATAAGTGGGGGCGAAAACGAGCAGTACTTC. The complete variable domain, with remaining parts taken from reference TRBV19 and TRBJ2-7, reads DGGITQSPKYLFRKEGQNVTLSCEQNLNHDAMYWYRQDPGQGLRLIYYSQIVNDFQKGDIAEGYSVSREKKESFPLTVTSAQKNPTAFYLCASSISGGENEQYFGPGTRLTVT.

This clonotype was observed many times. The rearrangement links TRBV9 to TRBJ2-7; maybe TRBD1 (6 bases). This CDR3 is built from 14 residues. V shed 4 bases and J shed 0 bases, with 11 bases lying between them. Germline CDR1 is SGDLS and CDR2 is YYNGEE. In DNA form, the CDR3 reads TGTGCCAGCAGCCCAGGGGCAGGCTCCTACGAGCAGTACTTC. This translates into CASSPGAGSYEQYF.

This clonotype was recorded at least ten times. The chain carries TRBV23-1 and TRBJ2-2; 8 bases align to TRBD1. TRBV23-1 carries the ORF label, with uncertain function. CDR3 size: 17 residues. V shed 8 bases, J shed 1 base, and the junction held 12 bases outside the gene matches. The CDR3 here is CASVGAGGGRNTGELFF. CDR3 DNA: TGCGCCAGCGTAGGAGCAGGGGGCGGTCGGAACACCGGGGAGCTGTTTTTT.

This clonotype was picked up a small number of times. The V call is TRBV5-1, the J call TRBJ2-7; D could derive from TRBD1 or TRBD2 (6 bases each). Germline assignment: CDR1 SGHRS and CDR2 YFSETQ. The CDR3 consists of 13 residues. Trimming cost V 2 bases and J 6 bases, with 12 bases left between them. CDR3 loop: CASSFTQGGEQYF. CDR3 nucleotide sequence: TGCGCCAGCAGCTTTACACAGGGAGGCGAGCAGTACTTC.

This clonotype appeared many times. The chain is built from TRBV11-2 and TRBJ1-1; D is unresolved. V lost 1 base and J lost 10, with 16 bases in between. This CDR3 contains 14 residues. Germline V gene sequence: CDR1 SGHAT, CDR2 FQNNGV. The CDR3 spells CASSLADASRGAFF. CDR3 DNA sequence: TGTGCCAGCAGCTTAGCGGACGCCTCACGTGGAGCTTTCTTT.

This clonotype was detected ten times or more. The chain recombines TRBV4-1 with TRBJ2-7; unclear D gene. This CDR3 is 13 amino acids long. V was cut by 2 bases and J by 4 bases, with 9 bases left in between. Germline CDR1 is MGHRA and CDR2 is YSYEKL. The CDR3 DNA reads TGCGCCAGCAGCCAATTCCTAGGGTACGAGCAGTACTTC. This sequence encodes CASSQFLGYEQYF.

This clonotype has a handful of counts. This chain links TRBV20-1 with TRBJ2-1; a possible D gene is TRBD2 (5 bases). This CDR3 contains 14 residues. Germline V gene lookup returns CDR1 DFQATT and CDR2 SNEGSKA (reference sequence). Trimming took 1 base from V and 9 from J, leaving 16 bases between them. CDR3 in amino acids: CSARAPTGIGEQFF. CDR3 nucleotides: TGCAGTGCTAGAGCCCCCACCGGGATAGGTGAGCAGTTCTTC.

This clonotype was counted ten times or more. The DNA for the CDR3 is TGTGCCAGCAGCGTAGGACAGGGGGCAGTCTACGAGCAGTACTTC. This encodes CASSVGQGAVYEQYF. The chain carries TRBV9 and TRBJ2-7; 10 bases align to TRBD1. The trim removed 0 bases at V and 3 bases at J, leaving 3 bases unmatched. The CDR3 extends over 15 amino acids. Germline CDR1 and CDR2: SGDLS and YYNGEE.

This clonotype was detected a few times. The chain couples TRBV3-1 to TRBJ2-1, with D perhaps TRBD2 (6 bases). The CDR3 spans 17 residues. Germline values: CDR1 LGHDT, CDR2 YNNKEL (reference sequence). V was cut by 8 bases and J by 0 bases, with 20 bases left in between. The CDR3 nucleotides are TGTGCCAGCTCCAGCAGGGTTACGGACTACTCCTACAATGAGCAGTTCTTC. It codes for CASSSRVTDYSYNEQFF.

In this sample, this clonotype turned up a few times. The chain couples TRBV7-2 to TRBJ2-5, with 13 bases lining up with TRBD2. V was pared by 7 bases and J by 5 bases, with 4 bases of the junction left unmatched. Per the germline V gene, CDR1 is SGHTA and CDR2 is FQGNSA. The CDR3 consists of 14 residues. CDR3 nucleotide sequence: TGTGCCAGCACCGGACTAGCGGGAGTCGAGACCCAGTACTTC. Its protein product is CASTGLAGVETQYF. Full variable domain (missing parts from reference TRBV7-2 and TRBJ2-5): GAGVSQSPSNKVTEKGKDVELRCDPISGHTALYWYRQSLGQGLEFLIYFQGNSAPDKSGLPSDRFSAERTGGSVSTLTIQRTQQEDSAVYLCASTGLAGVETQYFGPGTRLLVL.

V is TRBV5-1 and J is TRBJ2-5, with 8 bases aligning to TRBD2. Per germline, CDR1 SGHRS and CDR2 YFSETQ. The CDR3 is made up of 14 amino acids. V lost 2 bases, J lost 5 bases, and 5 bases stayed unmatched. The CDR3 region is CASSFGTSTETQYF. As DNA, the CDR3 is TGCGCCAGCAGCTTCGGGACTAGTACCGAGACCCAGTACTTC. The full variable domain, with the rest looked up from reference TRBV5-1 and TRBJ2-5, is KAGVTQTPRYLIKTRGQQVTLSCSPISGHRSVSWYQQTPGQGLQFLFEYFSETQRNKGNFPGRFSGRQFSNSRSEMNVSTLELGDSALYLCASSFGTSTETQYFGPGTRLLVL.

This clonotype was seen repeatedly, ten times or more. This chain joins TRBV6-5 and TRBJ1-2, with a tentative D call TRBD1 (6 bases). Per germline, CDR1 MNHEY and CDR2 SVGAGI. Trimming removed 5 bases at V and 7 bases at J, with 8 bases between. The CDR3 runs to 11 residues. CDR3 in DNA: TGTGCCAGCAGTGCAGGGGCTGGCTACACCTTC. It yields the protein CASSAGAGYTF.

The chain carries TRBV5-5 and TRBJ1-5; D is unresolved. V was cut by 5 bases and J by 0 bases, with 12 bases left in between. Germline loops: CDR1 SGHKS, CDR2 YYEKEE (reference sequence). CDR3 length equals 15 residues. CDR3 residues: CASSPVLYSNQPQHF. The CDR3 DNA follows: TGTGCCAGCAGTCCGGTCCTCTATAGCAATCAGCCCCAGCATTTT.

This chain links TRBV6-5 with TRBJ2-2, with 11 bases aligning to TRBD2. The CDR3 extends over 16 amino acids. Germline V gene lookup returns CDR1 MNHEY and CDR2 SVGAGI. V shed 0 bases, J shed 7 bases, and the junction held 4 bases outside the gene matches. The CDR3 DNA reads TGTGCCAGCAGTTACTCGACTAGCGGGACGGGCGGGGAGCTGTTTTTT. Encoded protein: CASSYSTSGTGGELFF.

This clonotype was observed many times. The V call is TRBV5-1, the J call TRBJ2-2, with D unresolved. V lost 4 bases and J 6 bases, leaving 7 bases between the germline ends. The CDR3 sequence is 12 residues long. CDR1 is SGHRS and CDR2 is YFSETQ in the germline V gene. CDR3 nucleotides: TGCGCCAGCAGCACGGGTCCCGGGGAGCTGTTTTTT. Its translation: CASSTGPGELFF.

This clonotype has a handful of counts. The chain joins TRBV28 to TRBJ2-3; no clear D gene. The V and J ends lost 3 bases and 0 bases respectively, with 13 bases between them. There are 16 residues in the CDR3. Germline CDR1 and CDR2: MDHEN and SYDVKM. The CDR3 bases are TGTGCCAGCAGTTTTGCGGAATCGCTTAGCACAGATACGCAGTATTTT. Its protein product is CASSFAESLSTDTQYF. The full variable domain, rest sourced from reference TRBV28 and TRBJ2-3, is DVKVTQSSRYLVKRTGEKVFLECVQDMDHENMFWYRQDPGLGLRLIYFSYDVKMKEKGDIPEGYSVSREKKERFSLILESASTNQTSMYLCASSFAESLSTDTQYFGPGTRLTVL.

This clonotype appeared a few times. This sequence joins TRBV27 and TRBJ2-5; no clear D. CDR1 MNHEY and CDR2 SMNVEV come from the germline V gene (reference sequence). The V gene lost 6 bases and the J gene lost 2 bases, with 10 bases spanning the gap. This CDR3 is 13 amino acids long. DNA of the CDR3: TGTGCCAGCAGCACGCGACGGCAAGAGACCCAGTACTTC. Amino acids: CASSTRRQETQYF.

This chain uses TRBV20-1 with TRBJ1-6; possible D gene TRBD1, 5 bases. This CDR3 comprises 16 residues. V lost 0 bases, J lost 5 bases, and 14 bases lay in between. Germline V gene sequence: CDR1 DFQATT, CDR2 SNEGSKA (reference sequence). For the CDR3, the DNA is TGCAGTGCTAGAGAGCGAGGGTGGGGGGATAATTCACCCCTCCACTTT. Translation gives CSARERGWGDNSPLHF.

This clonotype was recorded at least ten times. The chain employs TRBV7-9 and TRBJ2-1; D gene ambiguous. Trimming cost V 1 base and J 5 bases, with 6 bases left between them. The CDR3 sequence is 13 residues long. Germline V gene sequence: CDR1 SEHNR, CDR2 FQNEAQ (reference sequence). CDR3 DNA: TGTGCCAGCAGCTTAGGGACCCACAATGAGCAGTTCTTC. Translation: CASSLGTHNEQFF. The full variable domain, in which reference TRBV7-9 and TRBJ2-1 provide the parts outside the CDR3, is DTGVSQNPRHKITKRGQNVTFRCDPISEHNRLYWYRQTLGQGPEFLTYFQNEAQLEKSRLLSDRFSAERPKGSFSTLEIQRTEQGDSAMYLCASSLGTHNEQFFGPGTRLTVL.

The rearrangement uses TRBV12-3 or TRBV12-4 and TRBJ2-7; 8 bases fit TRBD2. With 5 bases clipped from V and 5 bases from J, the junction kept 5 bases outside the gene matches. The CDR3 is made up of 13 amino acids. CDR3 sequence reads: CASSPGTSNEQYF. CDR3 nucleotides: TGTGCCAGCAGTCCCGGGACTAGTAACGAGCAGTACTTC.

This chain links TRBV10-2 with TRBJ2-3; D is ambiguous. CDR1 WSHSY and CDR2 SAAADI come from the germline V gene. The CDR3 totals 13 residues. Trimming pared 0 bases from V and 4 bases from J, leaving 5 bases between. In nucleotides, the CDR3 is TGCGCCAGCAGTGAGTCGGATCCAGATACGCAGTATTTT. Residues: CASSESDPDTQYF.

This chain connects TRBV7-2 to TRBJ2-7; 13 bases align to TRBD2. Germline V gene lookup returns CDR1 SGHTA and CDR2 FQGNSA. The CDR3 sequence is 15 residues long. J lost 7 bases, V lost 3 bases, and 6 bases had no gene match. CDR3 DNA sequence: TGTGCCAGCAGCTTTCGGACTAGCGGGAGCAGGGAGCAGTACTTC. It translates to CASSFRTSGSREQYF.

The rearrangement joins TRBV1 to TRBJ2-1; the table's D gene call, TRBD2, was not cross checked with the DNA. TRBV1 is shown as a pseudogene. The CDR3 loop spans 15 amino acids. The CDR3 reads CTSSQGAGGPHEQFF. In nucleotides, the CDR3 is TGCACCAGCAGCCAAGGGGCGGGAGGGCCACATGAGCAGTTCTTC.

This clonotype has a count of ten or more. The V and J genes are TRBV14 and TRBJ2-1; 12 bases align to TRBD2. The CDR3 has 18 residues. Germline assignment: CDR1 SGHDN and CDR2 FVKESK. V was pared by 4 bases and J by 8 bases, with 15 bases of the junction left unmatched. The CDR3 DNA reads TGTGCCAGCAGCCGCCCCTCTCTAGCGGGAGGGATGGGAGATGAGCAGTTCTTC. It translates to CASSRPSLAGGMGDEQFF.

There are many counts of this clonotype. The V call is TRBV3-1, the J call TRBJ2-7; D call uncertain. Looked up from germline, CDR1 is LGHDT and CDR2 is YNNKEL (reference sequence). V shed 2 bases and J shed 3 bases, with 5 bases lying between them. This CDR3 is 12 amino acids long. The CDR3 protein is CASSQTGYEQYF. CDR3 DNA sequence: TGTGCCAGCAGCCAAACGGGCTACGAGCAGTACTTC.

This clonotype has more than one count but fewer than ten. The CDR3 loop is CASSSGLTAPLNEQFF. CDR3 DNA: TGTGCCAGCAGTTCGGGGTTGACAGCCCCTTTAAATGAGCAGTTCTTC. The V gene is TRBV6-6, the J gene TRBJ2-1; TRBD1 or TRBD2 may be the D gene (5 bases each). The germline V gene encodes CDR1 MNHNY and CDR2 SVGAGI (reference sequence). Between the trimmed V and J ends, which lost 4 bases and 7 bases, there was a span of 20 bases. There are 16 residues in the CDR3.

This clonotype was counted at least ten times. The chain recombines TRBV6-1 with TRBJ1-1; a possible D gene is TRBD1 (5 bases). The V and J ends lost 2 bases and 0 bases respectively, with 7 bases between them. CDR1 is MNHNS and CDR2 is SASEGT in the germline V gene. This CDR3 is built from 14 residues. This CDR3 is CASSEQGLNTEAFF. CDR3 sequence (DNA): TGTGCCAGCAGTGAACAGGGACTGAACACTGAAGCTTTCTTT.

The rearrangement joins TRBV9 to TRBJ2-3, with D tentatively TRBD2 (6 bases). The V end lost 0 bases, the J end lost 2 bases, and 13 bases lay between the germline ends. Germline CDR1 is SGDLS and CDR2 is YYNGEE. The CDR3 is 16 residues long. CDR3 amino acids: CASSVEGASATDTQYF. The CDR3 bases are TGTGCCAGCAGCGTAGAAGGCGCTAGCGCCACAGATACGCAGTATTTT.

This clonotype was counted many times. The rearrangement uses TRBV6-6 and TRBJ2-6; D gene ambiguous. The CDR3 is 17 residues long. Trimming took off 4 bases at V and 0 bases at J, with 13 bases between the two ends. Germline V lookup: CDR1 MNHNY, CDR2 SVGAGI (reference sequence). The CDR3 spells CASSFLPAASGANVLTF. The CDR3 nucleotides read TGTGCCAGCAGTTTCCTACCGGCCGCCTCTGGGGCCAACGTCCTGACTTTC.

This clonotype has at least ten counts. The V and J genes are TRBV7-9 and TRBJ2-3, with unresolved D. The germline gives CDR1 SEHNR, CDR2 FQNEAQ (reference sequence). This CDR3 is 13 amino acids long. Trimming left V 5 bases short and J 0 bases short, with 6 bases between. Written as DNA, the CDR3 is TGTGCCAGCAGCATCGAAAGCACAGATACGCAGTATTTT. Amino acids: CASSIESTDTQYF.